A single sample gave rise to the 27 T cell receptor beta chains below, sequenced in a study of CD8 T cells in ankylosing spondylitis. TCRdb processed the 5' RACE reads anew with MiXCR; each CDR3 protein has one entry. Of approximately 60,000 distinct CDR3 sequences listed, roughly 6.2% are singletons. The source material was synovial fluid, either unsorted or a sorted T cell fraction (not recorded which). These receptors originate from a male donor with ankylosing spondylitis.

This chain connects TRBV19 to TRBJ2-1; 8 bases align to TRBD1. The CDR3 has 14 amino acids. Germline V gene lookup returns CDR1 LNHDA and CDR2 SQIVND (reference sequence). Unmatched junction bases numbered 4, after V lost 5 bases and J lost 4 bases. DNA for the CDR3: TGTGCCAGTAGTCTTGACAGGGGTTACAATGAGCAGTTCTTC. Translation: CASSLDRGYNEQFF. Drawing the rest from reference TRBV19 and TRBJ2-1, the complete variable domain is DGGITQSPKYLFRKEGQNVTLSCEQNLNHDAMYWYRQDPGQGLRLIYYSQIVNDFQKGDIAEGYSVSREKKESFPLTVTSAQKNPTAFYLCASSLDRGYNEQFFGPGTRLTVL.

CDR3 nucleotides: TGTGCCAGCAGCTTAGTAGGGGAGTCCTACGAGCAGTACTTC. It specifies CASSLVGESYEQYF. V gene TRBV7-9 combines with J gene TRBJ2-7; the D gene could be TRBD1 or TRBD2 (5 bases each). The germline V gene encodes CDR1 SEHNR and CDR2 FQNEAQ (reference sequence). The CDR3 covers 14 residues. V dropped 1 base and J dropped 1 base, with 8 bases sitting between them.

This clonotype was seen repeatedly, ten times or more. The chain recombines TRBV7-2 with TRBJ2-1, with TRBD2 as a possible D gene (5 bases). CDR1 is SGHTA and CDR2 is FQGNSA in the germline V gene. The CDR3 is 15 amino acids. Trimming took off 7 bases at V and 0 bases at J, with 13 bases between the two ends. CDR3 residues: CASTPASLSYNEQFF. CDR3 in DNA: TGTGCCAGCACCCCGGCTAGCCTCTCCTACAATGAGCAGTTCTTC. Using reference TRBV7-2 and TRBJ2-1 for the parts outside the CDR3, the full variable domain is GAGVSQSPSNKVTEKGKDVELRCDPISGHTALYWYRQSLGQGLEFLIYFQGNSAPDKSGLPSDRFSAERTGGSVSTLTIQRTQQEDSAVYLCASTPASLSYNEQFFGPGTRLTVL.

This clonotype showed up many times. This chain connects TRBV5-1 to TRBJ2-7; D ambiguous. In germline, CDR1 is SGHRS, CDR2 YFSETQ. CDR3 length: 14 residues. The V and J ends lost 0 bases and 2 bases respectively, with 9 bases between them. The CDR3 sequence is CASSLELGPYEQYF. CDR3 coding DNA: TGCGCCAGCAGCTTGGAGCTAGGGCCCTACGAGCAGTACTTC.

This clonotype was observed a handful of times. The chain carries TRBV7-3 and TRBJ1-1; TRBD1 might be the D (5 bases). Trimming took 1 base from V and 2 from J, leaving 8 bases between them. This CDR3 comprises 14 residues. Per the germline V gene, CDR1 is SGHTA and CDR2 is FQGTGA. DNA for the CDR3: TGTGCCAGCAGCTTAAGGGGCAGAAACACTGAAGCTTTCTTT. It encodes CASSLRGRNTEAFF.

In its sample, this clonotype was seen a few times. The rearrangement links TRBV5-1 to TRBJ1-1, with 8 bases that match TRBD1. J was trimmed by 5 bases and V by 5 bases; bases with no gene match: 8. The CDR3 runs 14 residues. CDR1 is SGHRS, CDR2 YFSETQ, per germline. This chain's CDR3 is CASSSDRGETEAFF. The CDR3 region has the DNA TGCGCCAGCAGTAGTGACAGGGGAGAAACTGAAGCTTTCTTT.

In the case of this clonotype: A read error may be the cause here, since a much bigger clone is one base away. This sequence joins TRBV29-1 and TRBJ2-3; D assignment may be TRBD1 or TRBD2 (5 bases each). CDR1 and CDR2 from the germline V gene are SQVTM and ANQGSEA. CDR3 size: 13 residues. Trimming took off 7 bases at V and 5 bases at J, with 16 bases between the two ends. The CDR3 region is CSARDPGIDTQYF. The CDR3, as DNA: TGCAGCGCCCGGGACCCTGGGATAGATACGCAGTATTTT.

This clonotype was counted at least ten times. This rearrangement joins TRBV2 to TRBJ1-4, with D hard to call. Germline V gene data show CDR1 as SNHLY and CDR2 as FYNNEI. This CDR3 has 11 residues. Trimming cost V 6 bases and J 7 bases, with 6 bases left between them. This chain's CDR3 is CASRTGEKLFF. The CDR3 DNA sequence: TGTGCCAGCAGAACGGGTGAAAAACTGTTTTTT.

In this sample, this clonotype turned up many times. V gene TRBV5-1 combines with J gene TRBJ2-7; D is uncertain. CDR3 length: 16 residues. With 0 bases removed from V and 3 bases from J, the gap between germline ends came to 16 bases. Germline V gene data show CDR1 as SGHRS and CDR2 as YFSETQ. Here the CDR3 reads CASSLDRARLGYEQYF. CDR3 bases: TGCGCCAGCAGCTTGGACAGAGCCAGGCTTGGCTACGAGCAGTACTTC.

The sample holds many counts of this clonotype. V usage is TRBV2 and J usage is TRBJ1-1; no firm D call. This CDR3 has 11 amino acids. Deletions cut 7 bases from V and 8 bases from J, with 11 bases between. In germline, CDR1 is SNHLY, CDR2 FYNNEI. This CDR3 is CASTRESEAFF. CDR3 nucleotide sequence: TGTGCCAGCACGCGGGAATCCGAAGCTTTCTTT.

This clonotype occurred many times. The V gene is TRBV18, the J gene TRBJ2-6, with D unresolved. The CDR3 consists of 16 residues. The V end was cut by 5 bases, the J end by 0 bases, with 11 bases between. Germline V gene data show CDR1 as KGHSH and CDR2 as LQKENI. CDR3 amino acids: CASSETVSSGANVLTF. The CDR3 coding sequence is TGTGCCAGCTCAGAAACAGTCAGCTCTGGGGCCAACGTCCTGACTTTC.

This clonotype was seen repeatedly, ten times or more. V is TRBV28 and J is TRBJ1-6, with D possibly being TRBD1 (5 bases). The CDR3 length is 14 residues. With 8 bases removed from V and 7 bases from J, the gap between germline ends came to 15 bases. Looked up from germline, CDR1 is MDHEN and CDR2 is SYDVKM. CDR3 loop: CASWTGTVNSPLHF. Here the CDR3 DNA reads TGTGCCAGCTGGACCGGGACGGTAAATTCACCCCTCCACTTT. The whole variable domain, filled in from reference TRBV28 and TRBJ1-6, reads DVKVTQSSRYLVKRTGEKVFLECVQDMDHENMFWYRQDPGLGLRLIYFSYDVKMKEKGDIPEGYSVSREKKERFSLILESASTNQTSMYLCASWTGTVNSPLHFGNGTRLTVT.

J is TRBJ2-3 and V is TRBV14, with D possibly being TRBD1 or TRBD2 (5 bases each). V dropped 3 bases and J dropped 0 bases, with 19 bases sitting between them. CDR1 SGHDN and CDR2 FVKESK come from the germline V gene. There are 18 residues in the CDR3. CDR3 sequence: CASSHPGWGFPSTDTQYF. The DNA of the CDR3 is TGTGCCAGCAGCCATCCTGGATGGGGGTTTCCTAGCACAGATACGCAGTATTTT.

This clonotype was seen repeatedly, ten times or more. V is TRBV15 and J is TRBJ2-1; D is possibly TRBD2 (6 bases). The CDR3 spans 14 residues. Germline CDR1 reads LNHNV; CDR2 reads YYDKDF (reference sequence). V was shortened by 6 bases and J by 2 bases, with 11 bases between the two germline ends. DNA for the CDR3: TGTGCCACCAGTCAGCGGGTTGCCTACAATGAGCAGTTCTTC. This sequence encodes CATSQRVAYNEQFF.

There are a few counts of this clonotype. V is TRBV3-1 and J is TRBJ1-1, with 8 nucleotides matching TRBD1. The CDR3 runs 15 residues. Unmatched junction bases numbered 9, after V lost 4 bases and J lost 5 bases. In germline, CDR1 is LGHDT, CDR2 YNNKEL (reference sequence). The CDR3 DNA follows: TGTGCCAGCAGCCGGCTATTCAGGGGGCGGACTGAAGCTTTCTTT. Translating it yields CASSRLFRGRTEAFF.

Only a few counts were recorded for this clonotype. This sequence joins TRBV4-1 and TRBJ2-1; 14 positions agree with TRBD2. The germline gives CDR1 MGHRA, CDR2 YSYEKL. V lost 5 bases and J lost 4; bases outside the gene matches: 10. This CDR3 is built from 18 residues. The chain's CDR3 is CASSKGTSGRGLYNEQFF. Written as DNA, the CDR3 is TGCGCCAGCAGCAAAGGGACTAGCGGGAGAGGTCTGTACAATGAGCAGTTCTTC.

The rearrangement links TRBV9 to TRBJ1-2, with TRBD1 as a possible D gene (6 bases). Germline CDR1 reads SGDLS; CDR2 reads YYNGEE. The CDR3 is 13 amino acids. V was shortened by 9 bases and J by 5 bases, with 17 bases between the two germline ends. The CDR3, as DNA: TGTGCCACGTCCCCAGGGGAATGGTATGGCTACACCTTC. Its protein is CATSPGEWYGYTF.

The chain couples TRBV13 to TRBJ2-1; no firm D call. Deletions cut 5 bases from V and 2 bases from J, with 13 bases between. This CDR3 region has 15 residues. Germline V gene lookup returns CDR1 PRHDT and CDR2 FYEKMQ (reference sequence). CDR3 residues: CASSPPRRAYNEQFF. CDR3 sequence (DNA): TGTGCCAGCAGCCCGCCCCGACGCGCCTACAATGAGCAGTTCTTC.

This clonotype has a count of ten or more. V usage is TRBV4-1 and J usage is TRBJ2-1, with a tentative D call TRBD2 (6 bases). There are 15 residues in the CDR3. From germline, CDR1 is MGHRA and CDR2 YSYEKL. The V and J ends lost 0 bases and 3 bases respectively, with 9 bases between them. The CDR3 spells CASSQEAGLYNEQFF. Written as DNA, the CDR3 is TGCGCCAGCAGCCAAGAAGCGGGCCTCTACAATGAGCAGTTCTTC.

This clonotype came up once. Being one base from a much bigger clone, this may be a read error. Here the CDR3 omits its conserved ending phenylalanine or tryptophan, so a read error is the likely source. The chain joins TRBV20-1 to TRBJ2-7; TRBD2 matches at 7 bases. The V gene end was trimmed by 5 bases and the J gene end by 3 bases; junction bases not matched to a gene: 13. The germline V gene has CDR1 DFQATT and CDR2 SNEGSKA (reference sequence). CDR3 size: 15 residues. In DNA form, the CDR3 reads TGCAGTGCTCCGCCGTTTGGGGGAGGGATCTACGAGCAGTACTAC. Its protein is CSAPPFGGGIYEQYY.

The chain recombines TRBV5-1 with TRBJ2-1, with D hard to call. The CDR3 length is 16 residues. Germline values: CDR1 SGHRS, CDR2 YFSETQ. The V end lost 4 bases, the J end lost 0 bases, and 14 bases lay between the germline ends. The CDR3 here is CASSAQRNPSYNEQFF. DNA of the CDR3: TGCGCCAGCAGCGCACAGCGTAATCCCTCCTACAATGAGCAGTTCTTC.

This clonotype was found many times. V usage is TRBV20-1 and J usage is TRBJ2-3, with a possible D match to TRBD1 (5 bases). Germline CDR1 reads DFQATT; CDR2 reads SNEGSKA (reference sequence). Trimming took 0 bases from V and 6 from J, leaving 16 bases between them. This CDR3 is 15 amino acids long. CDR3 DNA: TGCAGTGCTAGAGAGTTTCTAGGGGCGAGGGATACGCAGTATTTT. It yields the protein CSAREFLGARDTQYF.

The rearrangement joins TRBV18 to TRBJ2-7; 8 nucleotides agree with TRBD1. The junction had 10 bases not matched to a gene; V was cut back by 3 bases and J by 3 bases. Germline CDR1 is KGHSH and CDR2 is LQKENI. CDR3 size: 16 residues. The CDR3 nucleotides read TGTGCCAGCTCACCCTCGGGACAGGCTCCACGCTACGAGCAGTACTTC. Its protein product is CASSPSGQAPRYEQYF.

This clonotype turned up a few times. This chain uses TRBV18 with TRBJ2-3; weak D call: TRBD2 (6 bases). The CDR3 sequence is 15 residues long. With 0 bases removed from V and 5 bases from J, the gap between germline ends came to 12 bases. The germline V gene encodes CDR1 KGHSH and CDR2 LQKENI. The DNA of the CDR3 is TGTGCCAGCTCACCACCGACTAGTCCTCAAGATACGCAGTATTTT. It encodes CASSPPTSPQDTQYF.

This clonotype was found many times. The chain uses TRBV10-3 and TRBJ1-1; D remains ambiguous. CDR3 length: 13 amino acids. The germline V gene encodes CDR1 ENHRY and CDR2 SYGVKD. Deletions cut 2 bases from V and 1 base from J, with 5 bases between. The CDR3, as DNA: TGTGCCATCAGTGAGGGAGGGAACACTGAAGCTTTCTTT. As protein: CAISEGGNTEAFF.

This clonotype was detected many times. The chain couples TRBV28 to TRBJ1-4; no clear D gene. V was shortened by 4 bases and J by 4 bases, with 10 bases between the two germline ends. The V gene's germline CDR1 is MDHEN and CDR2 SYDVKM. This CDR3 has 14 residues. CDR3 in amino acids: CASSWTALNEKLFF. CDR3 DNA sequence: TGTGCCAGCAGTTGGACGGCCCTTAATGAAAAACTGTTTTTT.

This clonotype was recorded at least ten times. The chain links TRBV5-1 to TRBJ2-7; 10 bases match TRBD2. This CDR3 contains 15 residues. The germline CDR1 and CDR2 sequences are SGHRS and YFSETQ. With V trimmed by 4 bases and J by 3 bases, 7 bases remained unmatched. This CDR3 reads CASSPLAGGGYEQYF. The DNA of the CDR3 is TGCGCCAGCAGCCCATTAGCGGGAGGAGGCTACGAGCAGTACTTC.